This T cell receptor (beta chain) was sequenced for a study of blood T cell repertoires in COVID-19. As originally analysed: Reference gene primer amplification yielded estimated nucleated cell counts. TCRdb's copy holds only in-frame clones and misses some; the assay was immunoSEQ multiplex PCR. The V and J calls and the clone size are those of that table, but D and trimming were determined from the DNA. The sample lists some 260,000 clones, 88% occurring once. Germline loops: CDR1 SGHVS, CDR2 FNYEAQ. The CDR3 length is 14 residues. V lost 5 bases to trimming and J lost 8 bases, with 18 bases between them.

Sequencing input: peripheral blood. The chain couples TRBV7-6 to TRBJ1-2, with D hard to call. This sequence originates from a middle-aged woman who had recovered from COVID-19. The CDR3 nucleotides read TGTGCCAGCAGCCCCCTGAGGCAGCACGGGGGCTACACCTTC. Translated: CASSPLRQHGGYTF. Variable domain in full (rest from reference TRBV7-6 and TRBJ1-2): GAGVSQSPRYKVTKRGQDVALRCDPISGHVSLYWYRQALGQGPEFLTYFNYEAQQDKSGLPNDRFSAERPEGSISTLTIQRTEQRDSAMYRCASSPLRQHGGYTFGSGTRLTVV.